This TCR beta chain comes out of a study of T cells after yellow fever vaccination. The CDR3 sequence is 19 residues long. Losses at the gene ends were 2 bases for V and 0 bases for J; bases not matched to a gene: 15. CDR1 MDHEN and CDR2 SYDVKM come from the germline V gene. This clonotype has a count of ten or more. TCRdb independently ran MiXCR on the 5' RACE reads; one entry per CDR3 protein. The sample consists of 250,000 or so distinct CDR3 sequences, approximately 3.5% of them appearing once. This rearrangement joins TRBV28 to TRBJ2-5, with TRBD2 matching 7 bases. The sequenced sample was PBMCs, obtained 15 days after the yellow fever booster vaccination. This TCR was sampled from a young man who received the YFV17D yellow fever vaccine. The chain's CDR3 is CASSLRGEGRGDYQETQYF. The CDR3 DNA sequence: TGTGCCAGCAGTTTACGGGGGGAGGGGCGCGGGGATTACCAAGAGACCCAGTACTTC.